The 26 T cell receptor beta chains below all came from one sample that was sequenced in a study of human T cells and chemical hapten exposure. MiXCR was run by TCRdb on the RACE reads, yielding one entry per CDR3 protein. The table lists under 200,000 distinct CDR3 sequences, 14% of them singletons, with around 1.7% in the top ten. As for time point: patch test 1, 2 weeks after DPC sensitization. The treatment is: therapeutic diphenylcyclopropenone sensitization with weekly scalp DPC. Source: whole blood, taken in connection with sensitization to the hapten diphenylcyclopropenone (DPC). Receptors originate from a woman aged 25 to 45 with alopecia areata. Some clones in this sample may be carry-over from other donors' samples.

This clonotype was counted only a few times. The gene calls are TRBV7-2 and TRBJ2-1; D unresolved. V was clipped by 0 bases and J by 9 bases, with 9 bases between them. Germline V gives CDR1 SGHTA, CDR2 FQGNSA. The CDR3 is 13 residues long. The CDR3 bases are TGTGCCAGCAGCTTAGCGGCAACTCTTGAGCAGTTCTTC. Translating gives CASSLAATLEQFF.

The chain couples TRBV18 to TRBJ1-5; no definite D call. The CDR3 runs 17 residues. The V gene lost 5 bases and the J gene lost 1 base, with 18 bases spanning the gap. Germline CDR1 and CDR2: KGHSH and LQKENI. The CDR3 spells CASSSGRKSTSNQPQHF. CDR3 sequence (DNA): TGTGCCAGCTCATCTGGACGGAAAAGTACAAGCAATCAGCCCCAGCATTTT.

The rearrangement links TRBV7-2 to TRBJ2-7; the match to TRBD2 covers 11 bases. Germline CDR1 reads SGHTA; CDR2 reads FQGNSA. The CDR3 spans 20 residues. V gave up 1 base and J gave up 2 bases; unmatched junction bases: 16. CDR3 region: CASSLDPGQRVAGGPYEQYF. The CDR3, as DNA: TGTGCCAGCAGCTTAGACCCGGGACAGCGAGTAGCGGGAGGGCCCTACGAGCAGTACTTC.

The chain uses TRBV24-1 and TRBJ2-3; the D is unclear. Per germline, CDR1 KGHDR and CDR2 SFDVKD. This CDR3 contains 11 residues. V was trimmed by 5 bases and J by 2 bases, leaving 1 base between them. DNA for the CDR3: TGTGCCACCAGTGCCACAGATACGCAGTATTTT. Protein sequence: CATSATDTQYF.

This clonotype appeared a few times. The genes are TRBV20-1 and TRBJ2-5, with TRBD2 as a possible D gene (7 bases). The germline CDR1 and CDR2 sequences are DFQATT and SNEGSKA (reference sequence). Trimming left V 3 bases short and J 9 bases short, with 23 bases between. The CDR3 spans 15 residues. In nucleotides, the CDR3 is TGCAGTGCTAGCGACGGGGGGCCCTCTCGTCCCCCCCAGTACTTC. This encodes CSASDGGPSRPPQYF.

The J gene is TRBJ1-5, the V gene TRBV2; TRBD1 aligns across 7 bases. With V trimmed by 2 bases and J by 3 bases, 7 bases remained unmatched. This CDR3 has 16 residues. The germline V gene has CDR1 SNHLY and CDR2 FYNNEI. The CDR3 spells CASSEWGRGNNQPQHF. Written as DNA, the CDR3 is TGTGCCAGCAGTGAATGGGGCAGGGGGAACAATCAGCCCCAGCATTTT.

The rearrangement joins TRBV2 to TRBJ2-6, with 8 bases lining up with TRBD1. CDR1 SNHLY and CDR2 FYNNEI come from the germline V gene. J lost 2 bases, V lost 4 bases, and 4 bases had no gene match. This CDR3 contains 16 residues. This CDR3 reads CASSGTGGAGANVLTF. The CDR3 nucleotides read TGTGCCAGCAGTGGCACAGGGGGAGCTGGGGCCAACGTCCTGACTTTC.

The chain uses TRBV20-1 and TRBJ2-7, with D tentatively TRBD1 (6 bases). Germline lookup yields CDR1 DFQATT and CDR2 SNEGSKA (reference sequence). The CDR3 totals 13 residues. The V end lost 0 bases, the J end lost 2 bases, and 8 bases lay between the germline ends. The CDR3 loop is CSARDRGPYEQYF. DNA for the CDR3: TGCAGTGCTAGAGACAGGGGTCCCTACGAGCAGTACTTC.

This clonotype showed up just a few times. V and J are TRBV14 and TRBJ1-1; a possible D gene is TRBD1 (5 bases). Trimming removed 0 bases at V and 11 bases at J, with 16 bases between. Looked up from germline, CDR1 is SGHDN and CDR2 is FVKESK. This CDR3 is 14 amino acids long. CDR3 sequence: CASSQEWGSGLAFF. DNA of the CDR3: TGTGCCAGCAGCCAAGAATGGGGATCAGGGCTCGCTTTCTTT.

The chain joins TRBV7-8 to TRBJ1-1, with TRBD1 matching over 7 bases. Germline V gives CDR1 SGHVS, CDR2 FQNEAQ. This CDR3 has 16 amino acids. V shed 5 bases and J 1 base; nucleotides not matched to a gene: 10. In nucleotides, the CDR3 is TGTGCCAGCAGCCCGAGGGAGGGGGCGACGAACACTGAAGCTTTCTTT. Protein product: CASSPREGATNTEAFF.

This clonotype was observed a handful of times. This rearrangement joins TRBV6-5 to TRBJ1-4; TRBD1 agrees at 7 bases. Germline assignment: CDR1 MNHEY and CDR2 SVGAGI. Losses at the gene ends were 8 bases for V and 1 base for J; bases not matched to a gene: 4. CDR3 length equals 14 residues. In DNA form, the CDR3 reads TGTGCCAGCTCGACAGGGAAAACTAATGAAAAACTGTTTTTT. The encoded protein is CASSTGKTNEKLFF.

V gene TRBV5-1 combines with J gene TRBJ1-1, with D perhaps TRBD1 (5 bases). Trimming shortened V by 0 bases and J by 4 bases, and 13 bases separated the two germline ends. The CDR3 is 15 amino acids. Per the germline V gene, CDR1 is SGHRS and CDR2 is YFSETQ. The chain's CDR3 is CASSLVQGRATEAFF. The DNA of the CDR3 is TGCGCCAGCAGCTTGGTGCAGGGCCGTGCCACTGAAGCTTTCTTT.

The chain has TRBV5-1 and TRBJ2-1; the match to TRBD2 covers 12 bases. V lost 0 bases and J lost 8; bases outside the gene matches: 3. There are 15 residues in the CDR3. The germline gives CDR1 SGHRS, CDR2 YFSETQ. The CDR3 nucleotides read TGCGCCAGCAGCTTGGTGGCTAGCGGGAGGGATGAGCAGTTCTTC. It translates to CASSLVASGRDEQFF.

This chain uses TRBV10-3 with TRBJ2-2; 7 nucleotides align to TRBD2. Germline assignment: CDR1 ENHRY and CDR2 SYGVKD. This CDR3 spans 14 amino acids. Losses at the gene ends were 6 bases for V and 2 bases for J; bases not matched to a gene: 3. The CDR3 is CAIRPGLNTGELFF. The CDR3 DNA is TGTGCCATCAGACCGGGACTAAACACCGGGGAGCTGTTTTTT.

This clonotype was seen a handful of times. The CDR3 coding sequence is TGTGCCAGCAGCCCCAGAGACAGGGCCAACACTGAAGCTTTCTTT. Translation gives CASSPRDRANTEAFF. The J gene is TRBJ1-1, the V gene TRBV12-3 or TRBV12-4, with 7 bases lining up with TRBD1. The CDR3 totals 15 residues. V gave up 6 bases and J gave up 2 bases; unmatched junction bases: 9.

V gene TRBV6-6 combines with J gene TRBJ1-1, with 12 bases aligning to TRBD1. CDR3 length equals 15 residues. Per germline, CDR1 MNHNY and CDR2 SVGAGI (reference sequence). J was trimmed by 4 bases and V by 4 bases; bases with no gene match: 4. The CDR3 is CASSWDRGRTTEAFF. In DNA form, the CDR3 reads TGTGCCAGCAGTTGGGACAGGGGGCGAACCACTGAAGCTTTCTTT.

This clonotype was found many times. CDR3: CASSFVGGVRRDTEAFF. Here the CDR3 DNA reads TGTGCCAGCAGTTTCGTGGGGGGGGTCAGAAGGGACACTGAAGCTTTCTTT. The gene calls are TRBV28 and TRBJ1-1; a weak D match, TRBD1 (5 bases). The CDR3 length is 17 residues. V was clipped by 3 bases and J by 3 bases, with 20 bases between them. Germline V gene lookup returns CDR1 MDHEN and CDR2 SYDVKM. The full variable domain, rest sourced from reference TRBV28 and TRBJ1-1, is DVKVTQSSRYLVKRTGEKVFLECVQDMDHENMFWYRQDPGLGLRLIYFSYDVKMKEKGDIPEGYSVSREKKERFSLILESASTNQTSMYLCASSFVGGVRRDTEAFFGQGTRLTVV.

This clonotype appeared many times. The chain joins TRBV28 to TRBJ2-7, with TRBD1 identical over 8 bases. V lost 7 bases and J lost 4; bases outside the gene matches: 6. CDR3 length equals 13 residues. Germline V gives CDR1 MDHEN, CDR2 SYDVKM. DNA for the CDR3: TGTGCCAGCACTGCAGGGGGCGTTTACGAGCAGTACTTC. As protein: CASTAGGVYEQYF. Using reference TRBV28 and TRBJ2-7 for the parts outside the CDR3, the full variable domain is DVKVTQSSRYLVKRTGEKVFLECVQDMDHENMFWYRQDPGLGLRLIYFSYDVKMKEKGDIPEGYSVSREKKERFSLILESASTNQTSMYLCASTAGGVYEQYFGPGTRLTVT.

This clonotype has a count of ten or more. The gene calls are TRBV29-1 and TRBJ2-4, with TRBD2 as a possible D gene (6 bases). Germline V gene lookup returns CDR1 SQVTM and CDR2 ANQGSEA. The V end was cut by 4 bases, the J end by 7 bases, with 14 bases between. CDR3 length equals 13 residues. The DNA for the CDR3 is TGCAGCGTTGGGGAAGGGGCGGGGAACATTCAGTACTTC. Its protein product is CSVGEGAGNIQYF.

This clonotype was detected a few times. V and J are TRBV29-1 and TRBJ2-1, with TRBD1 as a possible D gene (5 bases). Germline CDR1 SQVTM, CDR2 ANQGSEA. The CDR3 totals 20 residues. V dropped 7 bases and J dropped 3 bases, with 34 bases sitting between them. CDR3 bases: TGCAGCGCACTGCTAGGACAAACACGGGCCAACCACAAATACTACAATGAGCAGTTCTTC. Its protein product is CSALLGQTRANHKYYNEQFF.

The table lists this clonotype with a few counts. J is TRBJ1-5 and V is TRBV28, with D possibly TRBD1 on 5 matching bases. Trimming removed 10 bases at V and 7 bases at J, with 14 bases between. The CDR3 is 12 amino acids. From germline, CDR1 is MDHEN and CDR2 SYDVKM. CDR3 region: CATVIWGQPQHF. In DNA form, the CDR3 reads TGTGCCACCGTAATATGGGGCCAGCCCCAGCATTTT.

V and J are TRBV6-1 and TRBJ1-1; D remains unclear. The CDR3 has 13 amino acids. CDR1 MNHNS and CDR2 SASEGT come from the germline V gene. V lost 4 bases and J lost 4, with 10 bases in between. CDR3 coding DNA: TGTGCCAGCAGTGCGCTTATTTCCACTGAAGCTTTCTTT. Encoded protein: CASSALISTEAFF.

This clonotype has only a few counts. The chain is built from TRBV18 and TRBJ1-4; TRBD1 agrees at 12 bases. V lost 3 bases and J lost 7; bases outside the gene matches: 6. The CDR3 runs to 16 residues. The V gene's germline CDR1 is KGHSH and CDR2 LQKENI. CDR3 protein: CASSPPGTGGVEKLFF. The CDR3 DNA reads TGTGCCAGCTCACCTCCCGGGACAGGGGGCGTTGAAAAACTGTTTTTT.

This clonotype was seen only a few times. This chain connects TRBV21-1 to TRBJ1-1. TRBV21-1 is a listed pseudogene. The CDR3 totals 15 residues. CDR3 region: CASSNYASINTEAFF. CDR3 bases: TGTGCCAGCAGCAACTACGCATCTATCAACACTGAAGCTTTCTTT.

The chain couples TRBV7-2 to TRBJ2-3; 9 positions match TRBD2. This CDR3 is built from 15 residues. Germline V lookup: CDR1 SGHTA, CDR2 FQGNSA. Trimming removed 5 bases from V and 4 bases from J; junction bases left unmatched: 7. CDR3 DNA sequence: TGTGCCAGCAGCCCGAACCTAGCGGGGTCAGATACGCAGTATTTT. Amino acids: CASSPNLAGSDTQYF.

The count of this clonotype is one. V and J are TRBV28 and TRBJ2-5; D gene uncertain. Germline lookup yields CDR1 MDHEN and CDR2 SYDVKM. V lost 2 bases, J lost 4 bases, and 5 bases lay in between. The CDR3 consists of 12 residues. The CDR3 spells CASSLKTETQYF. CDR3 bases: TGTGCCAGCAGTTTAAAGACAGAGACCCAGTACTTC.